Given below is one T cell receptor beta chain in context. It lacks a known antigen. No base quality information exists; no much larger clone differs at one position. Libraries were constructed by the immunoSEQ multiplex PCR assay. To provide template for TCR sequencing, every sample had RNA extracted and reverse transcribed into cDNA. First-strand cDNA was synthesized with SuperScript III using a 2:1 mix of oligo-dT and random hexamers. A synthetic immune receptor repertoire was used to assess amplification bias, and residual bias was removed computationally. As for the original processing: After raw reads were preprocessed to remove errors, the CDR3 was defined following IMGT conventions as running from the conserved cysteine to phenylalanine. Clonality was computed by normalizing Shannon entropy by log2 of the number of productive unique TCRs and subtracting the result from 1. CD4 or CD8 identity of scalp clones was inferred by cross-referencing scalp TCRbeta sequences with sorted blood CD4 and CD8 repertoires. The clones in this table, taken by TCRdb from immuneACCESS, are in-frame only. Not every clone is retained; where verified, under half of the shortfall comes from an unresolved V gene, and the cause of the rest is unknown. V and J calls and clone size are as listed in that table; D and trimming were resolved from the DNA. The sample table contains 110,000 to 150,000 clones; only one count was recorded for nearly 55% of them. The ten largest clonotypes hold 15% to 20% of the sample.

These data are taken from a study of CD8+ T cells in alopecia areata (dated by TCRdb to 2016 to 2019). About the investigation overall: Treated patients were enrolled in an open-label pilot trial of oral tofacitinib at 5 to 10 mg twice daily for moderate-to-severe alopecia areata. Patients received tofacitinib for 6 to 18 months and were then followed off drug for 6 months to check for delayed response and recurrence. Disease severity in treated patients was measured with the SALT score, which quantifies the percentage of affected scalp surface area. High-throughput TCRbeta sequencing was used to examine T cell clonal expansion in alopecia areata in both the C3H/HeJ mouse model and human patients. Human TCRbeta sequencing covered scalp tissue and sorted CD4+ and CD8+ peripheral blood T cells from patchy and totalis/universalis alopecia areata patients and healthy controls. Patients on tofacitinib were biopsied at baseline and after 4 and 24 weeks of treatment, and several of the patients also had a later scalp biopsy. Scalp clonality was compared among normal scalp (n=4), patchy alopecia areata scalp (n=8), and alopecia totalis/universalis scalp (n=8). RNA was extracted with the PAXgene miRNA kit for fixed scalp, the miRNeasy kit for PBMCs, and the RNeasy kit for mouse skin. immunoSEQ multiplex PCR using 35 Vbeta forward primers and 13 Jbeta reverse primers was used to amplify TCRbeta CDR3 regions. What the study reported, not specific to this receptor: Shared TCR sequences between patients were less evident than in mice, which may be partly attributable to HLA diversity in the patient population. Because the treated cohort was small and had just a single nonresponder, larger studies are needed to establish links between baseline CD8+ expansion and response. Tofacitinib significantly lowered scalp clonality and the number of expanded CD8+ clones among the top 100 scalp clones. Many expanded lesional clones were found to persist in scalp and blood during tofacitinib treatment, and relapse after treatment cessation may be partly explained by this persistence. Unlike mouse skin, which is dominated by gammadelta T cells, normal human skin has resident alphabeta T cells that are also sequenced, and this complicates analysis of the scalp TCR repertoire. Compared with normal scalp, lesional scalp had higher clonality and more expanded CD8+ clones, particularly in alopecia totalis/universalis, a pattern that suggests antigenic drive.

The junction carries 11 bases between V and J, which are trimmed by 6 bases and 2 bases respectively. Based on the germline V gene (reference sequence), the CDR1 and CDR2 sequences are LNHNV and YYDKDF. The cysteine opens and the phenylalanine closes a CDR3 of 14 amino acids. Only the CDR3 region is kept as DNA, spanning 42 bases read in frame from base 1. The sample's time point label, in plain terms: 4 weeks on oral tofacitinib. What the treatment or condition label conveys for this sample: oral pan-JAK inhibitor, 5-10 mg twice daily. Peripheral blood and lesional scalp punch biopsies were obtained from patients with alopecia areata. PBMCs were isolated by density centrifugation and stained for CD3, CD4 and CD8, after which CD4+ and CD8+ T cells were sorted on a FACSAria.

The receptor chain draws on TRBV15 and TRBJ2-1; TRBD2 is perhaps the D gene, given 5 matching bases. The source is a human donor with alopecia areata. The sequences come from CD8+ T cells sorted from blood, collected at week 4, from a patient treated with tofacitinib. The DNA sequence reads TGTGCCACCAGTCTAGCTGGCCCCTACAATGAGCAGTTCTTC. This encodes CATSLAGPYNEQFF. Extended through the reference TRBV15 and TRBJ2-1 proteins, this CDR3 yields the full variable domain: DAMVIQNPRYQVTQFGKPVTLSCSQTLNHNVMYWYQQKSSQAPKLLFHYYDKDFNNEADTPDNFQSRRPNTSFCFLDIRSPGLGDTAMYLCATSLAGPYNEQFFGPGTRLTVL.